The entry that follows covers one T cell receptor (beta chain) sequence. Measured with immunoSEQ multiplex PCR; TCRdb has only the in-frame clones, and not every one. In the table there are under 450,000 clones, around 87% of which are singletons. The data belong to a study of blood T cell repertoires in COVID-19. Whole-study context: PBMCs, B-cell-depleted T cells, or T cells were the source of the cDNA or gDNA that made up the material.

The study counted Cohort 3 donors as recovered given two negative PCRs, clearance, or symptom resolution. Trimming removed 7 bases at V and 1 base at J, with 18 bases between. Germline CDR1 SGHRS, CDR2 YFSETQ. The CDR3 has 17 residues. The receptor's source is a man in his thirties or forties who had recovered from COVID-19. What was sequenced was PBMCs or T cells enriched from blood (not recorded which). The chain employs TRBV5-1 and TRBJ2-6, with D unclear. CDR3 in amino acids: CASSLSWLSSGANVLTF. The CDR3 bases are TGCGCCAGCTCCCTTTCATGGCTTTCGTCTGGGGCCAACGTCCTGACTTTC. Together with reference TRBV5-1 and TRBJ2-6, the CDR3 gives the full variable domain: KAGVTQTPRYLIKTRGQQVTLSCSPISGHRSVSWYQQTPGQGLQFLFEYFSETQRNKGNFPGRFSGRQFSNSRSEMNVSTLELGDSALYLCASSLSWLSSGANVLTFGAGSRLTVL.